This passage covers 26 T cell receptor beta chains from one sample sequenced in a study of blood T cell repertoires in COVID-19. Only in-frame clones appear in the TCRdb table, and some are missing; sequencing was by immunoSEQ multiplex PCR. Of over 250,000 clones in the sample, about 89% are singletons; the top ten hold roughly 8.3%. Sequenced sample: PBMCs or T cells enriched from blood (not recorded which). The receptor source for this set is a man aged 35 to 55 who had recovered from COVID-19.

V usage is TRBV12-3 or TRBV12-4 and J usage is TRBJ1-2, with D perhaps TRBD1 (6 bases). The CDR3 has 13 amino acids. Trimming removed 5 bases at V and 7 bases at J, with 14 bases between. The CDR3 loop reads CASSPTEGGGYTF. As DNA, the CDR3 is TGTGCCAGCAGTCCTACCGAAGGGGGTGGCTACACCTTC.

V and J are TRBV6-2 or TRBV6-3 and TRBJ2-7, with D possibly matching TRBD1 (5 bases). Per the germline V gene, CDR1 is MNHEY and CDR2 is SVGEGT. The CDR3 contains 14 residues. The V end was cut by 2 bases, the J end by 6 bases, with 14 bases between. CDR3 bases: TGTGCCAGCAGTTACGGGCAGGGTCTGGTCGAGCAGTACTTC. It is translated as CASSYGQGLVEQYF.

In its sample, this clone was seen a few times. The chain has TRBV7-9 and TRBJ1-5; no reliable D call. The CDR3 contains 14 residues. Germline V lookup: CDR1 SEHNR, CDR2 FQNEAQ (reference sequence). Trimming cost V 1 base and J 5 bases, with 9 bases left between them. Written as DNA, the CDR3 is TGTGCCAGCAGCTTAGGTTTGGGCGATCAGCCCCAGCATTTT. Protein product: CASSLGLGDQPQHF.

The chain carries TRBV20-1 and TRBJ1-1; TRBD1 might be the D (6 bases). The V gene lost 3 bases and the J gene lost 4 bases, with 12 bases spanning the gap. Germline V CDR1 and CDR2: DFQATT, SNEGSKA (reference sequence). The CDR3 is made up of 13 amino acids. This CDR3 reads CSASWGRGTEAFF. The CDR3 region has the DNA TGCAGTGCTAGTTGGGGGCGTGGCACTGAAGCTTTCTTT.

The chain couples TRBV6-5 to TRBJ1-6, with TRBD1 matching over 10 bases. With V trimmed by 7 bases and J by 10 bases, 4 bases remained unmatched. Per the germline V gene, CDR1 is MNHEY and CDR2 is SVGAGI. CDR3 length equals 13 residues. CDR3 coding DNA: TGTGCCAGCACCAGGACAGGGGGATCACCCCTCCACTTT. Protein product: CASTRTGGSPLHF.

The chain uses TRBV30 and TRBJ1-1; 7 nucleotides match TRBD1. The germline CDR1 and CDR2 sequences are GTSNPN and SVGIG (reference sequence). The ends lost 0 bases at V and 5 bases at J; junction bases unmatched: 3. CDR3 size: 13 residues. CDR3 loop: CAWSVGGLTEAFF. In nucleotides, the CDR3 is TGTGCCTGGAGTGTAGGGGGCCTGACTGAAGCTTTCTTT. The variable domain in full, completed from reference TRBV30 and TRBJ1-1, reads SQTIHQWPATLVQPVGSPLSLECTVEGTSNPNLYWYRQAAGRGLQLLFYSVGIGQISSEVPQNLSASRPQDRQFILSSKKLLLSDSGFYLCAWSVGGLTEAFFGQGTRLTVV.

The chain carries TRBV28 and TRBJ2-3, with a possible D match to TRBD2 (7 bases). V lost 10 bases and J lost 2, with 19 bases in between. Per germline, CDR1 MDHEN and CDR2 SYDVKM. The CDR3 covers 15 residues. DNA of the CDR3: TGTGCCACCCGGGGGGCGTCAACTCTCACAGATACGCAGTATTTT. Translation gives CATRGASTLTDTQYF.

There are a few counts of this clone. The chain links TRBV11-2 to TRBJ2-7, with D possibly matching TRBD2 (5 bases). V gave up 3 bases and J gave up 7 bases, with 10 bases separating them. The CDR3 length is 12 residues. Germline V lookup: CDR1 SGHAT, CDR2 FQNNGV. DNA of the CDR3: TGTGCCAGCAGCTTCGAGGGAATGGAGCAGTACTTC. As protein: CASSFEGMEQYF.

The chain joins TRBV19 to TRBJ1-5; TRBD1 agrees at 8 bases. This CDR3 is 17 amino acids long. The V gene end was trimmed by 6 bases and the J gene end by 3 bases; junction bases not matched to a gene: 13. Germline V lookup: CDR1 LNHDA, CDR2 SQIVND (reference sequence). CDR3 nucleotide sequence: TGTGCCAGTAGACCTTCACCGGGACAGGTCATCAATCAGCCCCAGCATTTT. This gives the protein CASRPSPGQVINQPQHF.

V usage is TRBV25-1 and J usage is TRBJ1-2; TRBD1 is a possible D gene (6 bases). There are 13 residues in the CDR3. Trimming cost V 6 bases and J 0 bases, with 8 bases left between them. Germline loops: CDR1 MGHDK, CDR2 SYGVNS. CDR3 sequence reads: CASRQGSNYGYTF. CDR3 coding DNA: TGTGCCAGCAGACAGGGATCTAACTATGGCTACACCTTC.

The CDR3 sequence: CATSPGNEQFF. The DNA for the CDR3 is TGTGCCACGAGCCCGGGGAATGAGCAGTTCTTC. The chain links TRBV10-3 to TRBJ2-1; tentatively, D is TRBD2 (5 bases). Trimming left V 10 bases short and J 7 bases short, with 11 bases between. Germline V gives CDR1 ENHRY, CDR2 SYGVKD. The length of the CDR3 is 11 residues.

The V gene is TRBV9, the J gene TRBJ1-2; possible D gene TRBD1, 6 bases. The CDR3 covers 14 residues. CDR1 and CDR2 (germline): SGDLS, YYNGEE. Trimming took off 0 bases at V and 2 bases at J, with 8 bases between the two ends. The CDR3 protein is CASSVGDTNYGYTF. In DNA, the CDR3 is TGTGCCAGCAGCGTAGGGGACACGAACTATGGCTACACCTTC.

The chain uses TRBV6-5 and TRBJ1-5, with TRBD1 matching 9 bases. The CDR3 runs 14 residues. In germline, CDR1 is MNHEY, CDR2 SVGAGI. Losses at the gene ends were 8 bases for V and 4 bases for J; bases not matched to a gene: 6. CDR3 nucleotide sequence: TGTGCCAGCTCGGACAGGGGAGGGAATCAGCCCCAGCATTTT. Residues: CASSDRGGNQPQHF.

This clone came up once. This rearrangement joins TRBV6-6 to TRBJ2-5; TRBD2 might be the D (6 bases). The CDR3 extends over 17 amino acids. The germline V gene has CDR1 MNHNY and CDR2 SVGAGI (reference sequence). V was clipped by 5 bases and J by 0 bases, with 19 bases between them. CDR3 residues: CASSLRLVAEYQETQYF. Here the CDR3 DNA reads TGTGCCAGCAGTCTACGACTAGTGGCGGAGTACCAAGAGACCCAGTACTTC.

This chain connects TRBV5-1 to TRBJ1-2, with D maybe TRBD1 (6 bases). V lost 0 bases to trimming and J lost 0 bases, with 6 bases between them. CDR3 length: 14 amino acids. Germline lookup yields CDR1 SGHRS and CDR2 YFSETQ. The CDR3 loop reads CASSLDRANYGYTF. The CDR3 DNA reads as TGCGCCAGCAGCTTGGACAGGGCTAACTATGGCTACACCTTC.

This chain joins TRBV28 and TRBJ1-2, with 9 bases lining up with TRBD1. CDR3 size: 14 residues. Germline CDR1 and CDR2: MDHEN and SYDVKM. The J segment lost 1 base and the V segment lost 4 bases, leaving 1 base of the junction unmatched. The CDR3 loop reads CASSWDRVNYGYTF. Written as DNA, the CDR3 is TGTGCCAGCAGTTGGGACAGGGTTAACTATGGCTACACCTTC.

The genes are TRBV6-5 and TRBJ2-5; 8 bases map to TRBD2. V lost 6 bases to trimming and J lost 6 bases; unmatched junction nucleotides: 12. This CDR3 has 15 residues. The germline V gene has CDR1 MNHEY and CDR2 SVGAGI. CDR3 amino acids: CASRPGLGFRQTQYF. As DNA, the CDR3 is TGTGCCAGCAGACCGGGACTAGGCTTTCGACAGACCCAGTACTTC.

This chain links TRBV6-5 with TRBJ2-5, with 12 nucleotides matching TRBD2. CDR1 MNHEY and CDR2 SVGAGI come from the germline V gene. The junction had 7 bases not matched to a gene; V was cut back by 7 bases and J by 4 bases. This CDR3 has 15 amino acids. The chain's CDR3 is CASTGASGRAETQYF. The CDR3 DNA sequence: TGTGCCAGCACTGGGGCTAGCGGGAGGGCAGAGACCCAGTACTTC.

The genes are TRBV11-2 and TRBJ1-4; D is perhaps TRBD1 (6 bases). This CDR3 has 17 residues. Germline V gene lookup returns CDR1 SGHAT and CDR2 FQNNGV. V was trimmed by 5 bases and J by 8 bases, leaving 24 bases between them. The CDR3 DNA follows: TGTGCCAGCAGCCAACCGATTGTCACAGGGATTGGGGAAAAACTGTTTTTT. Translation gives CASSQPIVTGIGEKLFF.

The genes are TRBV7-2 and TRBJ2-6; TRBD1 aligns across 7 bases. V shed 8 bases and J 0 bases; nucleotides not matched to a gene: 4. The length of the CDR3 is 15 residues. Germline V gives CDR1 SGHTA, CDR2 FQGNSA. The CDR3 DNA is TGTGCCAGCTCGGCAGGGGGCTCTGGGGCCAACGTCCTGACTTTC. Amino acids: CASSAGGSGANVLTF. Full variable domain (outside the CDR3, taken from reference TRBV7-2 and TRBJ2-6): GAGVSQSPSNKVTEKGKDVELRCDPISGHTALYWYRQSLGQGLEFLIYFQGNSAPDKSGLPSDRFSAERTGGSVSTLTIQRTQQEDSAVYLCASSAGGSGANVLTFGAGSRLTVL.

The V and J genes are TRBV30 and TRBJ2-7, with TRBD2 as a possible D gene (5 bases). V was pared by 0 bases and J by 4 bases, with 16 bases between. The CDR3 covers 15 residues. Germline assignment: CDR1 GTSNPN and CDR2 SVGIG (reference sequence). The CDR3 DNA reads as TGTGCCTGGAGTGTCGAGGGTTTCGGACTTTACGAGCAGTACTTC. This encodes CAWSVEGFGLYEQYF.

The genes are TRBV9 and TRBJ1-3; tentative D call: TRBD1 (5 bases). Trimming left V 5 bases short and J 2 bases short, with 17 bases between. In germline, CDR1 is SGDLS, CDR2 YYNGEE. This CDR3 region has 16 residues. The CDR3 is CASSKIDREPGNTIYF. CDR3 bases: TGTGCCAGCAGTAAGATTGACAGAGAACCTGGAAACACCATATATTTT.

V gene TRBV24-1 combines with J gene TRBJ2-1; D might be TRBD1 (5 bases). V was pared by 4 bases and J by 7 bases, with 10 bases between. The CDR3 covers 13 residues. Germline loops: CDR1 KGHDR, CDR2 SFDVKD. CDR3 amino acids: CATSDQGWNEQFF. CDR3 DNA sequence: TGTGCCACCAGTGACCAGGGTTGGAATGAGCAGTTCTTC.

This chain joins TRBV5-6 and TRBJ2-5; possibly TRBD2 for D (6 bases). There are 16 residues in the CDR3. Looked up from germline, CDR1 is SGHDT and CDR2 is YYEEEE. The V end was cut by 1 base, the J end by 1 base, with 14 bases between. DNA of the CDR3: TGTGCCAGCAGCTTGTGGAGGGCTTGGACCCAAGAGACCCAGTACTTC. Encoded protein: CASSLWRAWTQETQYF. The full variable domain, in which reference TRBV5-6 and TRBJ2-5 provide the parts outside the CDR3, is DAGVTQSPTHLIKTRGQQVTLRCSPKSGHDTVSWYQQALGQGPQFIFQYYEEEERQRGNFPDRFSGHQFPNYSSELNVNALLLGDSALYLCASSLWRAWTQETQYFGPGTRLLVL.

CDR3 sequence: CASSFRGGPTYEQYF. The CDR3 bases are TGTGCCAGCAGCTTCCGGGGGGGCCCTACCTACGAGCAGTACTTC. This chain uses TRBV5-5 with TRBJ2-7, with TRBD2 matching over 8 bases. Germline V gene lookup returns CDR1 SGHKS and CDR2 YYEKEE (reference sequence). V shed 2 bases and J 2 bases; nucleotides not matched to a gene: 6. CDR3 size: 15 residues.

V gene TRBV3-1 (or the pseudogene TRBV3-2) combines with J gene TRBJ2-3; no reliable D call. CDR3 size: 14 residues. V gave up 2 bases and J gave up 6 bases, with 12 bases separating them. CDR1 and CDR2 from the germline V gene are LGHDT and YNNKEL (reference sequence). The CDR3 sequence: CASSQRSLQDTQYF. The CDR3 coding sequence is TGTGCCAGCAGCCAACGGAGCTTGCAGGATACGCAGTATTTT.